The 10 T cell receptor beta chains reported below all come from one sample, sequenced in a study of cytomegalovirus exposure and HLA in healthy donors. It was with 60 Vbeta and 13 Jbeta primers that the PCR ran. This table comes from immunoSEQ multiplex PCR, and its TCRdb copy is limited to in-frame clones, with some not included. The repertoire holds about 200,000 clones, with around 75% as singletons. Sequences were obtained from PBMCs. Every receptor here comes from a woman in her thirties in good health and CMV-seronegative.

The V gene is TRBV7-9, the J gene TRBJ2-3; D perhaps matches TRBD1 (6 bases). The ends were cut back, 5 bases at V and 2 bases at J, with 14 bases in the middle. Looked up from germline, CDR1 is SEHNR and CDR2 is FQNEAQ (reference sequence). The CDR3 has 15 amino acids. CDR3 nucleotides: TGTGCCAGCAGCCGACGGGACACAGACACAGATACGCAGTATTTT. Its protein is CASSRRDTDTDTQYF.

The chain uses TRBV6-4 and TRBJ1-2; possible D gene TRBD1, 6 bases. Germline lookup yields CDR1 MRHNA and CDR2 SNTAGT. With 10 bases removed from V and 0 bases from J, the gap between germline ends came to 12 bases. The CDR3 covers 13 residues. The chain's CDR3 is CATRDTTNYGYTF. DNA of the CDR3: TGTGCCACCCGGGACACCACTAACTATGGCTACACCTTC.

This chain joins TRBV19 and TRBJ2-3; 14 nucleotides line up with TRBD2. J lost 5 bases, V lost 7 bases, and 5 bases had no gene match. Germline CDR1 reads LNHDA; CDR2 reads SQIVND (reference sequence). The CDR3 sequence is 15 residues long. DNA for the CDR3: TGTGCCAGTACCGGGACTAGCGGGGGTTTAGATACGCAGTATTTT. Its translation is CASTGTSGGLDTQYF.

The chain combines TRBV19 with TRBJ2-3; 8 bases are shared with TRBD2. Per germline, CDR1 LNHDA and CDR2 SQIVND (reference sequence). J gave up 1 base and V 5 bases, and 8 bases lay outside the gene matches. There are 16 residues in the CDR3. The CDR3 region is CASSSRAGAGTDTQYF. DNA of the CDR3: TGTGCCAGTAGTTCTCGAGCGGGAGCTGGCACAGATACGCAGTATTTT.

The chain combines TRBV19 with TRBJ2-7, with D unresolved. The germline V gene has CDR1 LNHDA and CDR2 SQIVND (reference sequence). V was shortened by 7 bases and J by 0 bases, with 10 bases between the two germline ends. The CDR3 extends over 13 amino acids. CDR3 sequence: CASKARNSYEQYF. The CDR3 coding sequence is TGTGCCAGTAAAGCGAGAAACTCCTACGAGCAGTACTTC.

The J gene is TRBJ1-1, the V gene TRBV5-6, with 11 positions matching TRBD1. J lost 6 bases, V lost 4 bases, and 11 bases had no gene match. The CDR3 is 16 amino acids. Per the germline V gene, CDR1 is SGHDT and CDR2 is YYEEEE. DNA for the CDR3: TGTGCCAGCAGCCCGCGGACAGGGGGCATATCCCCTGAAGCTTTCTTT. This translates into CASSPRTGGISPEAFF.

The V call is TRBV18, the J call TRBJ1-3; D not certain. Trimming cost V 2 bases and J 4 bases, with 12 bases left between them. The CDR3 is made up of 15 amino acids. Germline CDR1 reads KGHSH; CDR2 reads LQKENI. The CDR3 loop is CASSPSRGEGNTIYF. CDR3 coding DNA: TGTGCCAGCTCACCATCCCGGGGTGAAGGAAACACCATATATTTT.

The gene calls are TRBV4-1 and TRBJ1-2; 8 bases fit TRBD1. Looked up from germline, CDR1 is MGHRA and CDR2 is YSYEKL. This CDR3 is 15 amino acids long. The V gene end was trimmed by 1 base and the J gene end by 2 bases; junction bases not matched to a gene: 3. CDR3 loop: CASSQADRANYGYTF. For the CDR3, the DNA is TGCGCCAGCAGCCAAGCGGACAGGGCCAACTATGGCTACACCTTC.

The chain recombines TRBV5-5 with TRBJ2-7; 8 nucleotides align to TRBD2. J lost 3 bases, V lost 3 bases, and 8 bases had no gene match. The CDR3 spans 15 residues. The germline gives CDR1 SGHKS, CDR2 YYEKEE (reference sequence). The CDR3 protein is CASSYPIGGGYEQYF. For the CDR3, the DNA is TGTGCCAGCAGCTACCCTATCGGGGGGGGCTACGAGCAGTACTTC.

J is TRBJ1-1 and V is TRBV7-2; 8 nucleotides match TRBD1. Losses at the gene ends were 1 base for V and 12 bases for J; bases not matched to a gene: 10. This CDR3 has 14 residues. The germline V gene encodes CDR1 SGHTA and CDR2 FQGNSA. The CDR3 loop is CASSLGLDRELPFF. In DNA, the CDR3 is TGTGCCAGCAGCTTAGGCTTGGACAGGGAGTTACCTTTCTTT.